The rows below give T cell receptor beta chains drawn from one sample of a study of regulatory T cells in long-lasting Graves disease. Each CDR3 protein is one row after TCRdb ran MiXCR on the multiplex PCR reads. This table has a few hundred thousand distinct CDR3 sequences, about 15% appearing once. These data also featured in a second study, about T cells in Graves' hyperthyroidism and ophthalmopathy.

The sequences come from peripheral blood mononuclear cells (PBMCs), collected at new diagnosis, from a patient treated with antithyroid drugs. The receptor set was obtained from a woman between 18 and 30 years old with Graves disease. The conserved cysteine and the conserved F or W are not part of the CDR3 here. The D gene is left open where the match is weak. For some rows the clone size is stated as once, few or many, or as a class when expanded; others skip it.

CDR3: ASTYDTGELF
V: TRBV5-4
size: -
D: -
J: TRBJ2-2

CDR3: ASSPGQGEETQY
V: TRBV4-2
size: -
D: TRBD1
J: TRBJ2-5

CDR3: ASSQDREEVNEQF
V: TRBV3-1
size: many
D: -
J: TRBJ2-1

CDR3: ASSLTQGDTQY
V: TRBV7-3
size: many
D: -
J: TRBJ2-3

CDR3: ASSYQRNGGELF
V: TRBV7-2
size: -
D: -
J: TRBJ2-2

CDR3: ASSFVSRGKIGELF
V: TRBV28
size: few
D: -
J: TRBJ2-2

CDR3: ASAHDSNTQY
V: TRBV12-5
size: -
D: -
J: TRBJ2-3

CDR3: ASSLTGAGEETQY
V: TRBV7-3
size: -
D: TRBD2
J: TRBJ2-5

CDR3: ASSPIAGASADTQY
V: TRBV7-2
size: many
D: TRBD2
J: TRBJ2-3

CDR3: ASSQAGVSYNEQF
V: TRBV3-1
size: many
D: -
J: TRBJ2-1

CDR3: ASSPHPGQISGNTIY
V: TRBV18
size: few
D: -
J: TRBJ1-3

CDR3: ATSGSAGQKNYGYT
V: TRBV15
size: -
D: -
J: TRBJ1-2

CDR3: ASSQELAYNEQF
V: TRBV14
size: few
D: -
J: TRBJ2-1

CDR3: ASSEVSGGQPQH
V: TRBV2
size: many
D: TRBD1
J: TRBJ1-5

CDR3: ASSISRAKGNEQY
V: TRBV27
size: many
D: -
J: TRBJ2-7

CDR3: ASSSATVGGEQY
V: TRBV7-6
size: many
D: -
J: TRBJ2-7

CDR3: ASRTALPYGYT
V: TRBV28
size: -
D: -
J: TRBJ1-2

CDR3: ASRLTGATGELF
V: TRBV11-1
size: many
D: TRBD1
J: TRBJ2-2

CDR3: ASSPYAGGNYNEQF
V: TRBV11-2
size: many
D: TRBD2
J: TRBJ2-1

CDR3: ASSQFPDRSYEQY
V: TRBV7-6
size: -
D: -
J: TRBJ2-7

CDR3: ASSLLFYEQY
V: TRBV28
size: many
D: -
J: TRBJ2-7

CDR3: ASSLTGGLGTQY
V: TRBV27
size: -
D: TRBD1
J: TRBJ2-5

CDR3: SARQNNYGYT
V: TRBV20-1
size: many
D: -
J: TRBJ1-2

CDR3: ASSLNREYEQY
V: TRBV7-6
size: few
D: -
J: TRBJ2-7

CDR3: ASSQDVDRGGNQPQH
V: TRBV4-1
size: -
D: TRBD1
J: TRBJ1-5

CDR3: ASSSAGSLSTGELF
V: TRBV28
size: -
D: -
J: TRBJ2-2

CDR3: ASSRVNYGYT
V: TRBV2
size: few
D: -
J: TRBJ1-2

CDR3: ASSLAGLGAQETQY
V: TRBV5-1
size: many
D: TRBD2
J: TRBJ2-5

CDR3: ASSLTSGRALDTQY
V: TRBV14
size: few
D: TRBD2
J: TRBJ2-3

CDR3: ASSPGTGGIGGYT
V: TRBV6-1
size: few
D: TRBD1
J: TRBJ1-2

CDR3: ASSYSIGHQVDQPQH
V: TRBV6-2/TRBV6-3
size: -
D: -
J: TRBJ1-5

CDR3: ASSLQPTGDHTQY
V: TRBV7-9
size: many
D: -
J: TRBJ2-3

CDR3: ASSSRGLDNQPQH
V: TRBV28
size: few
D: TRBD1
J: TRBJ1-5

CDR3: ASSRTSGSSGGQY
V: TRBV12-3/TRBV12-4
size: -
D: TRBD2
J: TRBJ2-7

CDR3: SVETGPGDGYT
V: TRBV29-1
size: -
D: TRBD1
J: TRBJ1-2

CDR3: ASSLATSYNEQF
V: TRBV11-2
size: many
D: -
J: TRBJ2-1

CDR3: ASSYLAGDPYNEQF
V: TRBV12-3/TRBV12-4
size: many
D: TRBD2
J: TRBJ2-1

CDR3: DRGGHTEAF
V: TRBV19
size: -
D: TRBD1
J: TRBJ1-1

CDR3: ASSLASTGMETQY
V: TRBV5-1
size: few
D: TRBD1
J: TRBJ2-5

CDR3: ASSQGQILWNTGELF
V: TRBV28
size: few
D: TRBD1
J: TRBJ2-2

CDR3: ASSFGSTGAETQY
V: TRBV7-2
size: few
D: TRBD1
J: TRBJ2-5

CDR3: ASSEGGGGGQPQH
V: TRBV6-1
size: many
D: TRBD1
J: TRBJ1-5

CDR3: ASSLGGSRSARIGYT
V: TRBV5-6
size: -
D: -
J: TRBJ1-2

CDR3: ASNTGEQF
V: TRBV12-3/TRBV12-4
size: many
D: -
J: TRBJ2-1

CDR3: ASSVPGQGLETQY
V: TRBV2
size: many
D: TRBD1
J: TRBJ2-5

CDR3: ASSLSGSLDNEQF
V: TRBV7-9
size: many
D: TRBD2
J: TRBJ2-1

CDR3: ASSLEAGGTYGYT
V: TRBV5-4
size: -
D: -
J: TRBJ1-2

CDR3: ASTSPAYEQY
V: TRBV27
size: -
D: -
J: TRBJ2-7

CDR3: ASRSRSGSNLNEQF
V: TRBV7-3
size: few
D: TRBD2
J: TRBJ2-1

CDR3: ASSTGLAGNTQY
V: TRBV11-1
size: many
D: TRBD2
J: TRBJ2-3

CDR3: ASSFVAWSKPAF
V: TRBV28
size: many
D: -
J: TRBJ1-1

CDR3: ASKLRQGTNYEQY
V: TRBV2
size: -
D: TRBD1
J: TRBJ2-7

CDR3: ASSLGPNSYEQY
V: TRBV28
size: many
D: -
J: TRBJ2-7

CDR3: ASSLRLGNEQF
V: TRBV5-6
size: few
D: -
J: TRBJ2-1

CDR3: ASSSSGEQATDTQY
V: TRBV28
size: many
D: -
J: TRBJ2-3

CDR3: ASSLAGTREKLF
V: TRBV12-3/TRBV12-4
size: few
D: -
J: TRBJ1-4

CDR3: ASSRSGVSGNTIY
V: TRBV12-3/TRBV12-4
size: -
D: -
J: TRBJ1-3

CDR3: ATSDRDSPTEAF
V: TRBV24-1
size: -
D: -
J: TRBJ1-1

CDR3: ASSLSLANNEQF
V: TRBV5-4
size: -
D: -
J: TRBJ2-1